These 9 T cell receptor beta chains share one sample of origin, sequenced in a study of monozygotic twins with inflammatory bowel disease. TCRdb reprocessed the 5' RACE reads and reports one entry per CDR3 protein, with no DNA. With 350,000 to 400,000 distinct CDR3 sequences in the sample, the ten largest clones hold 2.5% to 3%. The sample comprised blood. These receptors came from a human donor with ulcerative colitis or Crohn's disease, or a healthy co-twin of an affected twin (not recorded which).

This chain uses TRBV12-3 or TRBV12-4 with TRBJ2-3. This CDR3 is built from 14 residues. The CDR3 region is CASSLNGNTDTQYF.

The rearrangement uses TRBV20-1 and TRBJ2-7; TCRdb outputs TRBD1, but without DNA this stays unchecked. Germline values: CDR1 DFQATT, CDR2 SNEGSKA (reference sequence). This CDR3 is built from 11 residues. This CDR3 reads CSARVPGQQYF.

The chain joins TRBV5-1 to TRBJ1-5. The length of the CDR3 is 14 residues. In germline, CDR1 is SGHRS, CDR2 YFSETQ. The CDR3 loop is CASSLDTSNQPQHF.

The J gene is TRBJ2-5, the V gene TRBV9; TCRdb picks TRBD1, but there is no DNA to check that call. CDR3 length: 16 amino acids. The V gene's germline CDR1 is SGDLS and CDR2 YYNGEE. The chain's CDR3 is CASSVSPTVWQETQYF.

This chain uses TRBV20-1 with TRBJ2-3; the D call from TCRdb, TRBD1, cannot be confirmed without DNA. CDR1 is DFQATT, CDR2 SNEGSKA, per germline (reference sequence). The CDR3 loop spans 14 amino acids. The CDR3 here is CSARQGGDTDTQYF.

The chain is built from TRBV19 and TRBJ2-2; the D call from TCRdb, TRBD2, cannot be confirmed without DNA. The CDR3 is 19 residues long. CDR1 and CDR2 (germline): LNHDA, SQIVND (reference sequence). CDR3 protein: CASSITPAGTSRNTGELFF.

The genes are TRBV7-2 and TRBJ2-2. Germline loops: CDR1 SGHTA, CDR2 FQGNSA. The CDR3 consists of 13 residues. This CDR3 reads CASSLAVRGELFF. The full variable domain, rest sourced from reference TRBV7-2 and TRBJ2-2, is GAGVSQSPSNKVTEKGKDVELRCDPISGHTALYWYRQSLGQGLEFLIYFQGNSAPDKSGLPSDRFSAERTGGSVSTLTIQRTQQEDSAVYLCASSLAVRGELFFGEGSRLTVL.

The chain combines TRBV5-1 with TRBJ1-1; TCRdb picks TRBD1, but there is no DNA to check that call. Germline V gene lookup returns CDR1 SGHRS and CDR2 YFSETQ. This CDR3 contains 12 residues. The CDR3 sequence is CASSLELGGAFF.

This CDR3 reads CASRNANYSNQPQHF. The J gene is TRBJ1-5, the V gene TRBV6-2 or TRBV6-3. Germline lookup yields CDR1 MNHEY and CDR2 SVGEGT. The CDR3 is 15 amino acids.